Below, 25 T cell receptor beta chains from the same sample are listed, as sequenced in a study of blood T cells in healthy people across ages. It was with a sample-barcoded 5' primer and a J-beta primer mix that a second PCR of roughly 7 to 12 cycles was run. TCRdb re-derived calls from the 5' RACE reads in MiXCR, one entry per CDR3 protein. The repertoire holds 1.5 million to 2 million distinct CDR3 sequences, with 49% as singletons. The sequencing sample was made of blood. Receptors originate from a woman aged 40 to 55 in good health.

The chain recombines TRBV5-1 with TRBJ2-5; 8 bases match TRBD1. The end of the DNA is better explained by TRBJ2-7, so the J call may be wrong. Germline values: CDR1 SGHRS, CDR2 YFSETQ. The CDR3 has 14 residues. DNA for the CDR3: TGCGCCAGCAGCTTAGGGGACAGGCGCTACGAGCAGTACTTC. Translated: CASSLGDRRYEQYF.

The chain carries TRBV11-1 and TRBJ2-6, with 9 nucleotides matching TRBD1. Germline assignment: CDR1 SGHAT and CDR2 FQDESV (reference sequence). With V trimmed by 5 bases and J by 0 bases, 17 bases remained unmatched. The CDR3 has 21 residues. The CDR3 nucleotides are TGTGCCAGCAGCACCCGGACCGTGCCGGGACAGGGCAACTCTGGGGCCAACGTCCTGACTTTC. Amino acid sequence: CASSTRTVPGQGNSGANVLTF.

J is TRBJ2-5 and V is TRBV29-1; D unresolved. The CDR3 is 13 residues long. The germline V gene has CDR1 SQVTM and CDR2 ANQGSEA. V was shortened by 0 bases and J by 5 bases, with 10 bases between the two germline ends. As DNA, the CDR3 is TGCAGCGTTGAAGACAACCGAGTTGAGACCCAGTACTTC. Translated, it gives CSVEDNRVETQYF.

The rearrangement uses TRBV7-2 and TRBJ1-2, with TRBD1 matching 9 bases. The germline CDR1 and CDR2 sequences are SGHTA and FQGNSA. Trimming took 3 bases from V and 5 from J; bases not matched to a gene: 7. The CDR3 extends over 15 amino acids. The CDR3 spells CASSFRMDRGYGYTF. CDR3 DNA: TGTGCCAGCAGCTTTCGTATGGACAGGGGATATGGCTACACCTTC.

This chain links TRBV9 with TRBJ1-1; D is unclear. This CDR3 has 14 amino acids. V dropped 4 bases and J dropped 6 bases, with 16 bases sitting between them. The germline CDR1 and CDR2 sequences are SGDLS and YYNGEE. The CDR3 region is CASSLTPLGAEAFF. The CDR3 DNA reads TGTGCCAGCAGCCTAACTCCGCTCGGGGCTGAAGCTTTCTTT.

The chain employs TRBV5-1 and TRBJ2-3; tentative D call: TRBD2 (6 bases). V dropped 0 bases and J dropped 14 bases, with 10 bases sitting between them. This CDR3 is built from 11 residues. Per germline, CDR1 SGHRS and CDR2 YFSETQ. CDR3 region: CASSLAGTWYF. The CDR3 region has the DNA TGCGCCAGCAGCTTGGCCGGGACTTGGTATTTT.

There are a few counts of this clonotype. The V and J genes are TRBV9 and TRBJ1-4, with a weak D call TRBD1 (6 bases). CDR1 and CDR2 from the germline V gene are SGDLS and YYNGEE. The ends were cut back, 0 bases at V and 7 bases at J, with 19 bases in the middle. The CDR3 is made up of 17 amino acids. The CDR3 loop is CASSVAPGGALGEKLFF. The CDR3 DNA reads TGTGCCAGCAGCGTAGCCCCCGGGGGGGCCCTTGGTGAAAAACTGTTTTTT.

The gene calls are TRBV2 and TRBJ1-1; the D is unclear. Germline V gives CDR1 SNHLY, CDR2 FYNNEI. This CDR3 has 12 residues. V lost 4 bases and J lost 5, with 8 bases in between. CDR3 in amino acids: CASSGEVTEAFF. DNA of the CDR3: TGTGCCAGCAGTGGGGAGGTAACTGAAGCTTTCTTT.

The CDR3 protein is CASTDRPGQGAFQYF. The CDR3 DNA sequence: TGTGCCAGCACCGACCGACCCGGACAGGGGGCATTTCAGTACTTC. The genes are TRBV7-3 and TRBJ2-4, with 11 bases that match TRBD1. V trimming: 7 bases; J trimming: 11 bases; junction bases outside the gene matches: 13. CDR3 length equals 15 residues. Germline CDR1 SGHTA, CDR2 FQGTGA.

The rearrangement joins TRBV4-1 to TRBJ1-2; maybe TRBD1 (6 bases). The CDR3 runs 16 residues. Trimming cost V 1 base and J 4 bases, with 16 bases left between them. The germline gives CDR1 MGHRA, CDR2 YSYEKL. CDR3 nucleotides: TGCGCCAGCAGCCAAGGAGATGGCAGGGGAATCTATGGCTACACCTTC. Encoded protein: CASSQGDGRGIYGYTF.

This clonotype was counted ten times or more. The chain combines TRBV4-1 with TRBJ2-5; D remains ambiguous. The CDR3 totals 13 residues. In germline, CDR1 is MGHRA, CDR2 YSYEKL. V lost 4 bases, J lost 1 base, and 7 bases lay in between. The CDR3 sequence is CASSLAVQETQYF. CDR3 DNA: TGCGCCAGCAGCCTGGCGGTCCAAGAGACCCAGTACTTC.

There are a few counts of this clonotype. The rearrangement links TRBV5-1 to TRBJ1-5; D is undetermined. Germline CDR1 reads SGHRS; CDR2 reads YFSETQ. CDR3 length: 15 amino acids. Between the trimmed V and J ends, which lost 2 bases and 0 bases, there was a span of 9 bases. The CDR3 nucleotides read TGCGCCAGCAGCTTAGACGGGAATAGCAATCAGCCCCAGCATTTT. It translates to CASSLDGNSNQPQHF.

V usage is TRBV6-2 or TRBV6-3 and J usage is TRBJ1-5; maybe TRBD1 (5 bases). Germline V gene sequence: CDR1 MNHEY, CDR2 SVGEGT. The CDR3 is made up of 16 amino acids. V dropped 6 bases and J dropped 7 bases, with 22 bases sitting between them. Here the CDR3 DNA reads TGTGCCAGCAGGAAAGGCAGGGAAGAAATTAGGCAGCCCCAGCATTTT. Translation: CASRKGREEIRQPQHF.

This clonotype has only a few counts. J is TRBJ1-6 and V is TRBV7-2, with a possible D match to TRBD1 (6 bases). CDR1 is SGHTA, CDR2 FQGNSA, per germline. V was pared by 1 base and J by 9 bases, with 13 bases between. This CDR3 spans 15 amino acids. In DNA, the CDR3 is TGTGCCAGCAGCTTAGAGGGGGTCGCAGGTTCACCCCTCCACTTT. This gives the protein CASSLEGVAGSPLHF.

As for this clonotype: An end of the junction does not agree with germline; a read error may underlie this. The CDR3 spells CASLGRADAQYF. The CDR3 nucleotides are TGTGCCAGCCTAGGCCGAGCAGATGCGCAGTATTTT. The rearrangement links TRBV27 to TRBJ2-3; D uncertain. Per the germline V gene, CDR1 is MNHEY and CDR2 is SMNVEV (reference sequence). The CDR3 covers 12 residues.

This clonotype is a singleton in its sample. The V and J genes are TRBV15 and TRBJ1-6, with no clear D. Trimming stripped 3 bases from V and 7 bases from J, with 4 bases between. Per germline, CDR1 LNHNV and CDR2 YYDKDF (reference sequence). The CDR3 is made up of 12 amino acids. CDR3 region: CATSSENSPLHF. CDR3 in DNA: TGTGCCACCAGCAGCGAGAATTCACCCCTCCACTTT.

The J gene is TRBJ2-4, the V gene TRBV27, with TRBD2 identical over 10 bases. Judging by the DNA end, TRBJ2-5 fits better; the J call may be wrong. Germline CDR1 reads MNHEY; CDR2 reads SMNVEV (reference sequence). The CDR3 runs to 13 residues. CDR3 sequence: CASRPLAGETQYF. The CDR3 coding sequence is TGTGCCAGCAGGCCACTAGCGGGGGAGACCCAGTACTTC.

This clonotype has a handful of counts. The CDR3 loop is CASSPAAGGPQETQYF. The CDR3 bases are TGTGCCAGCAGTCCCGCGGCAGGGGGGCCCCAAGAGACCCAGTACTTC. J is TRBJ2-5 and V is TRBV12-3 or TRBV12-4; D is perhaps TRBD1 (7 bases). The CDR3 has 16 residues. V was clipped by 5 bases and J by 1 base, with 17 bases between them.

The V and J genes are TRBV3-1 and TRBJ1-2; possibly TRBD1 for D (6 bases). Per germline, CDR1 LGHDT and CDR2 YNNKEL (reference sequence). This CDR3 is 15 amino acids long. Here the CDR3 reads CAGSQVPGGLNGYTF. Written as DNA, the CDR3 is TGTGCTGGCAGCCAAGTGCCCGGGGGGCTGAACGGCTACACCTTC. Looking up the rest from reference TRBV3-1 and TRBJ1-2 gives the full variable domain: DTAVSQTPKYLVTQMGNDKSIKCEQNLGHDTMYWYKQDSKKFLKIMFSYNNKELIINETVPNRFSPKSPDKAHLNLHINSLELGDSAVYFCAGSQVPGGLNGYTFGSGTRLTVV.

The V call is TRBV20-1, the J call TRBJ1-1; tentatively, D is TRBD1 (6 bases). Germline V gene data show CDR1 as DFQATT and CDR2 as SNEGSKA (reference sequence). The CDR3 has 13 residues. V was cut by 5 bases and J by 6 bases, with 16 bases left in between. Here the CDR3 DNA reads TGCAGTGCTGATCCGAGGGGGTGGGCTGAAGCTTTCTTT. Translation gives CSADPRGWAEAFF.

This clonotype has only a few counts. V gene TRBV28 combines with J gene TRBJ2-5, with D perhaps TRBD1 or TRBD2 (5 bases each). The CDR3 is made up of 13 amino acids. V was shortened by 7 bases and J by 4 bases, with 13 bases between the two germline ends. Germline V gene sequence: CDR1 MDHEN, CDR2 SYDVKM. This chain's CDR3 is CASMSGAGETQYF. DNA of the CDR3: TGTGCCAGCATGTCCGGGGCGGGAGAGACCCAGTACTTC.

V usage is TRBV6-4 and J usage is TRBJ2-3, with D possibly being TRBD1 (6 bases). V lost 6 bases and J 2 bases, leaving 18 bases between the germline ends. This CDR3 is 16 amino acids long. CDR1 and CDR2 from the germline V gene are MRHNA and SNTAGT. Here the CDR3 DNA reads TGTGCCAGCAGCCAAATAGCCAGGGGATCCACAGATACGCAGTATTTT. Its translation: CASSQIARGSTDTQYF.

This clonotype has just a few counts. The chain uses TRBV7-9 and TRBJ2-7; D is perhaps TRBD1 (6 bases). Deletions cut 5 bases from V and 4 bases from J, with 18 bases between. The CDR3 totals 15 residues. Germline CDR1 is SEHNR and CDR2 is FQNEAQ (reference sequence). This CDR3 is CASSGTGTFHYEQYF. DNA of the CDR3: TGTGCCAGCAGCGGCACCGGGACATTTCATTACGAGCAGTACTTC.

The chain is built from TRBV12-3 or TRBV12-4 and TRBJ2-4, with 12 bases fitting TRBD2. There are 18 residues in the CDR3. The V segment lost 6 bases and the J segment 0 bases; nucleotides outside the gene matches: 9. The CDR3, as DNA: TGTGCCAGCAGCTATAATCCGACTAGCGGGGGAGCCAAAAACATTCAGTACTTC. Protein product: CASSYNPTSGGAKNIQYF.

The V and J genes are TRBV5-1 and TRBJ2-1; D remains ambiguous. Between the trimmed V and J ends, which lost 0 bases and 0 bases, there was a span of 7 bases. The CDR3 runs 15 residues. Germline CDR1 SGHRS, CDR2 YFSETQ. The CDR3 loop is CASSLETYSYNEQFF. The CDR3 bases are TGCGCCAGCAGCTTGGAAACGTACTCCTACAATGAGCAGTTCTTC.